Below are 22 T cell receptor beta chains sequenced from a single sample in a study of blood T cell repertoires in COVID-19. The protocol was immunoSEQ multiplex PCR, while the TCRdb copy is restricted to in-frame clones and leaves out a portion. Seen here are 90,000 to 100,000 clones, roughly 84% observed once, and the top ten hold less than 2%. The sample taken for sequencing was peripheral blood. The receptors were gathered from a man aged 65 to 85 with active or convalescent COVID-19.

The chain has TRBV24-1 and TRBJ1-2; no clear D gene. Germline V gene lookup returns CDR1 KGHDR and CDR2 SFDVKD. This CDR3 spans 12 amino acids. V was clipped by 0 bases and J by 8 bases, with 6 bases between them. The CDR3 nucleotides read TGTGCCACCAGTGATTTGCACACCGGCTACACCTTC. Translating it yields CATSDLHTGYTF.

This clone was detected a few times. The chain is built from TRBV2 and TRBJ1-6; the match to TRBD1 covers 8 bases. From germline, CDR1 is SNHLY and CDR2 FYNNEI. The J segment lost 7 bases and the V segment lost 0 bases, leaving 8 bases of the junction unmatched. This CDR3 has 17 residues. The CDR3 region has the DNA TGTGCCAGCAGTGAAGCAGCGGCCGGACAGGGAAATTCACCCCTCCACTTT. Encoded protein: CASSEAAAGQGNSPLHF.

CDR3 bases: TGTGCCACCAGTGACCGGGACAGACCCCAAGAGACCCAGTACTTC. Its translation is CATSDRDRPQETQYF. The chain employs TRBV24-1 and TRBJ2-5, with TRBD1 identical over 7 bases. The germline CDR1 and CDR2 sequences are KGHDR and SFDVKD. V shed 4 bases and J 1 base; nucleotides not matched to a gene: 5. The CDR3 contains 15 residues.

The V call is TRBV28, the J call TRBJ1-4; 7 bases fit TRBD1. The CDR3 runs 15 residues. The germline gives CDR1 MDHEN, CDR2 SYDVKM. The junction had 11 bases not matched to a gene; V was cut back by 5 bases and J by 8 bases. This CDR3 reads CASSINQGVSEKLFF. CDR3 bases: TGTGCCAGCAGTATAAACCAGGGGGTCTCGGAAAAACTGTTTTTT. The variable domain in full, with the rest retrieved from reference TRBV28 and TRBJ1-4, is DVKVTQSSRYLVKRTGEKVFLECVQDMDHENMFWYRQDPGLGLRLIYFSYDVKMKEKGDIPEGYSVSREKKERFSLILESASTNQTSMYLCASSINQGVSEKLFFGSGTQLSVL.

The table lists this clone with a count of one. CDR3 in amino acids: CASSGTATSYEQYF. DNA of the CDR3: TGTGCCAGTAGTGGGACAGCTACTTCCTACGAGCAGTACTTC. This chain links TRBV19 with TRBJ2-7, with TRBD1 matching 7 bases. The CDR3 extends over 14 amino acids. J gave up 1 base and V 5 bases, and 5 bases lay outside the gene matches. Germline V gene lookup returns CDR1 LNHDA and CDR2 SQIVND (reference sequence).

This clone has just a few counts. The rearrangement links TRBV2 to TRBJ1-5; 8 bases are shared with TRBD1. The CDR3 consists of 15 residues. Germline V gene sequence: CDR1 SNHLY, CDR2 FYNNEI. V lost 5 bases, J lost 4 bases, and 7 bases stayed unmatched. The CDR3 loop reads CASSIGQGRNQPQHF. Here the CDR3 DNA reads TGTGCCAGCAGTATCGGACAGGGAAGAAATCAGCCCCAGCATTTT. Looking up the rest from reference TRBV2 and TRBJ1-5 gives the full variable domain: EPEVTQTPSHQVTQMGQEVILRCVPISNHLYFYWYRQILGQKVEFLVSFYNNEISEKSEIFDDQFSVERPDGSNFTLKIRSTKLEDSAMYFCASSIGQGRNQPQHFGDGTRLSIL.

The chain is built from TRBV5-1 and TRBJ1-5, with TRBD1 matching over 7 bases. V shed 5 bases, J shed 8 bases, and the junction held 7 bases outside the gene matches. The CDR3 extends over 13 amino acids. Germline assignment: CDR1 SGHRS and CDR2 YFSETQ. The CDR3, as DNA: TGCGCCAGCAGTAGGGGGCCCGAGGAGCCCCAGCATTTT. It specifies CASSRGPEEPQHF.

CDR3: CASARDFYNSPLHF. Written as DNA, the CDR3 is TGTGCCTCCGCCCGGGACTTCTATAATTCACCCCTCCACTTT. The chain combines TRBV30 with TRBJ1-6; TRBD1 is a possible D gene (5 bases). V was shortened by 7 bases and J by 3 bases, with 13 bases between the two germline ends. The CDR3 has 14 amino acids. Germline V gene sequence: CDR1 GTSNPN, CDR2 SVGIG (reference sequence).

V gene TRBV28 combines with J gene TRBJ1-2; D remains ambiguous. V was clipped by 6 bases and J by 0 bases, with 14 bases between them. This CDR3 contains 15 residues. Germline V CDR1 and CDR2: MDHEN, SYDVKM. In DNA, the CDR3 is TGTGCCAGCAGGGGGAGGAGAACGACTAACTATGGCTACACCTTC. As protein: CASRGRRTTNYGYTF.

The rearrangement joins TRBV7-2 to TRBJ2-2, with TRBD2 matching over 7 bases. The length of the CDR3 is 15 residues. With 4 bases clipped from V and 0 bases from J, the junction kept 2 bases outside the gene matches. CDR1 SGHTA and CDR2 FQGNSA come from the germline V gene. The CDR3 sequence is CASSSGLPNTGELFF. For the CDR3, the DNA is TGTGCCAGCAGCTCGGGACTACCGAACACCGGGGAGCTGTTTTTT.

This clone was seen a single time. V and J are TRBV6-2 or TRBV6-3 and TRBJ2-2, with TRBD1 as a possible D gene (5 bases). This CDR3 contains 16 residues. Looked up from germline, CDR1 is MNHEY and CDR2 is SVGEGT. V gave up 4 bases and J gave up 1 base, with 13 bases separating them. The CDR3 sequence: CASSSTGPKNTGELFF. CDR3 coding DNA: TGTGCCAGCAGTTCCACAGGTCCCAAGAACACCGGGGAGCTGTTTTTT.

CDR3 in DNA: TGTGCCAGTAGTACCTTTAGCACGCAGCGAAATGGCTACACCTTC. The encoded protein is CASSTFSTQRNGYTF. V is TRBV19 and J is TRBJ1-2; D is uncertain. Germline CDR1 and CDR2: LNHDA and SQIVND (reference sequence). The ends were cut back, 4 bases at V and 6 bases at J, with 18 bases in the middle. This CDR3 is 15 amino acids long. Full variable domain (rest looked up from reference TRBV19 and TRBJ1-2): DGGITQSPKYLFRKEGQNVTLSCEQNLNHDAMYWYRQDPGQGLRLIYYSQIVNDFQKGDIAEGYSVSREKKESFPLTVTSAQKNPTAFYLCASSTFSTQRNGYTFGSGTRLTVV.

This clone turned up a few times. The chain employs TRBV5-6 and TRBJ1-3; unclear D gene. V gave up 7 bases and J gave up 0 bases, with 14 bases separating them. Germline V gene sequence: CDR1 SGHDT, CDR2 YYEEEE. The CDR3 extends over 15 amino acids. The CDR3 DNA reads as TGTGCCAGCTCGACCGAGGGCTTCTCTGGAAACACCATATATTTT. Protein sequence: CASSTEGFSGNTIYF.

This chain connects TRBV27 to TRBJ2-7; 10 nucleotides align to TRBD1. The CDR3 has 15 amino acids. Germline CDR1 MNHEY, CDR2 SMNVEV (reference sequence). Germline trimming cut 5 bases from V and 5 bases from J; bases unmatched to any gene: 9. CDR3 sequence: CASSAPGQGTDEQYF. Written as DNA, the CDR3 is TGTGCCAGCAGTGCCCCGGGACAGGGGACGGACGAGCAGTACTTC.

This chain links TRBV10-2 with TRBJ2-1; the D gene is possibly TRBD2 (6 bases). The V gene lost 10 bases and the J gene lost 4 bases, with 20 bases spanning the gap. CDR1 WSHSY and CDR2 SAAADI come from the germline V gene. CDR3 length: 15 amino acids. For the CDR3, the DNA is TGCGCCATTGGCGGGGAACAGCGAAAGTACAATGAGCAGTTCTTC. Translating gives CAIGGEQRKYNEQFF.

This clone has just one count. The chain uses TRBV19 and TRBJ2-1; 9 bases match TRBD2. J lost 8 bases, V lost 4 bases, and 6 bases had no gene match. CDR3 size: 14 residues. CDR1 LNHDA and CDR2 SQIVND come from the germline V gene (reference sequence). The chain's CDR3 is CASSRGLATHEQFF. The CDR3 DNA is TGTGCCAGTAGTAGGGGACTAGCAACTCATGAGCAGTTCTTC.

V is TRBV5-4 and J is TRBJ1-6; D ambiguous. The V end was cut by 0 bases, the J end by 7 bases, with 11 bases between. Germline assignment: CDR1 SGHNT and CDR2 YYREEE (reference sequence). CDR3 length: 15 amino acids. This chain's CDR3 is CASSLDNSLNSPLHF. As DNA, the CDR3 is TGTGCCAGCAGCTTGGATAACAGCCTAAATTCACCCCTCCACTTT.

The rearrangement joins TRBV14 to TRBJ2-3; 7 bases are a match to TRBD1. The trim removed 4 bases at V and 2 bases at J, leaving 6 bases unmatched. Germline lookup yields CDR1 SGHDN and CDR2 FVKESK. There are 15 residues in the CDR3. CDR3 sequence: CASSRTGEYTDTQYF. The CDR3 bases are TGTGCCAGCAGCCGGACAGGCGAATACACAGATACGCAGTATTTT.

The V gene is TRBV5-1, the J gene TRBJ2-2; the D is unclear. V gave up 2 bases and J gave up 1 base, with 12 bases separating them. CDR1 and CDR2 from the germline V gene are SGHRS and YFSETQ. The CDR3 totals 16 residues. DNA of the CDR3: TGCGCCAGCAGCTTTGGTATCGCGAGGAACACCGGGGAGCTGTTTTTT. Translating it yields CASSFGIARNTGELFF.

This chain uses TRBV9 with TRBJ1-5, with 12 nucleotides matching TRBD1. V dropped 4 bases and J dropped 5; count of bases not matched to a gene: 7. Germline loops: CDR1 SGDLS, CDR2 YYNGEE. This CDR3 spans 16 amino acids. CDR3: CASSPGQGARDQPQHF. The DNA of the CDR3 is TGTGCCAGCAGCCCGGGACAGGGGGCGAGGGATCAGCCCCAGCATTTT.

The CDR3 loop is CASSFFAGQNNEKLFF. CDR3 coding DNA: TGTGCCAGCAGTTTCTTCGCGGGACAGAATAATGAAAAACTGTTTTTT. J is TRBJ1-4 and V is TRBV3-1 (or the pseudogene TRBV3-2); 7 bases match TRBD1. This CDR3 contains 16 residues. Unmatched junction bases numbered 11, after V lost 6 bases and J lost 4 bases. CDR1 and CDR2 from the germline V gene are LGHDT and YNNKEL (reference sequence).

This sequence joins TRBV6-6 and TRBJ1-1, with 7 bases lining up with TRBD1. The J segment lost 2 bases and the V segment lost 4 bases, leaving 4 bases of the junction unmatched. Germline CDR1 and CDR2: MNHNY and SVGAGI (reference sequence). The length of the CDR3 is 14 residues. CDR3: CASSSRDRNTEAFF. DNA for the CDR3: TGTGCCAGCAGTTCCCGGGACAGAAACACTGAAGCTTTCTTT.